The 28 T cell receptor beta chains given below trace back to one sample, sequenced in a study of cytomegalovirus exposure and HLA in healthy donors. 13 Jbeta primers and 60 Vbeta primers were used for the PCR. Only in-frame clones appear in the TCRdb table, and some are missing; sequencing was by immunoSEQ multiplex PCR. Counted here are around 79,000 clones, 73% occurring once; the ten biggest clones make up about 16%. Sequencing was performed on PBMCs. The receptors stem from a middle-aged woman in good health and CMV-seropositive.

The rearrangement uses TRBV2 and TRBJ1-1, with a weak D call TRBD1 (6 bases). Germline assignment: CDR1 SNHLY and CDR2 FYNNEI. The V and J ends lost 6 bases and 4 bases respectively, with 18 bases between them. This CDR3 has 15 residues. CDR3 sequence: CASRGEGGPSTEAFF. DNA of the CDR3: TGTGCCAGCAGGGGGGAGGGGGGGCCGAGCACTGAAGCTTTCTTT.

With respect to this clone: Germline and junction disagree at one end, which may indicate a read error. DNA for the CDR3: TGTGCTAGCAGCCCTAGTGGAGTGAGTCAAGAGACCCAGTACTTC. This sequence encodes CASSPSGVSQETQYF. The V call is TRBV7-7, the J call TRBJ2-5; D not resolved. The CDR3 covers 15 residues. From germline, CDR1 is SSHAT and CDR2 FNYEAQ (reference sequence).

Only one count was recorded for this clone. V and J are TRBV5-1 and TRBJ2-5; TRBD2 matches at 7 bases. There are 14 residues in the CDR3. The V gene end was trimmed by 1 base and the J gene end by 3 bases; junction bases not matched to a gene: 3. In germline, CDR1 is SGHRS, CDR2 YFSETQ. The DNA for the CDR3 is TGCGCCAGCAGCTTGTGGGGGGGGGAAGAGACCCAGTACTTC. Amino acid sequence: CASSLWGGEETQYF.

The chain has TRBV2 and TRBJ1-6, with D unresolved. This CDR3 has 14 amino acids. Germline V gives CDR1 SNHLY, CDR2 FYNNEI. The ends were cut back, 11 bases at V and 9 bases at J, with 20 bases in the middle. CDR3 in amino acids: CASTQRASLSPLHF. CDR3 in DNA: TGTGCCTCCACCCAACGGGCTAGCCTTTCACCCCTCCACTTT.

CDR3 bases: TGCGCCAGCAGCCAAGATGAGGGAGGCCTCTATGGCTACACCTTC. It encodes CASSQDEGGLYGYTF. V is TRBV4-1 and J is TRBJ1-2, with D unresolved. Germline CDR1 and CDR2: MGHRA and YSYEKL. This CDR3 spans 15 amino acids. V was cut by 0 bases and J by 4 bases, with 12 bases left in between.

As for this clone: An end of the junction does not agree with germline; a read error may underlie this. The sample holds other DNA sequences that translate to the same CDR3. This rearrangement joins TRBV7-9 to TRBJ2-7, with a possible D match to TRBD2 (6 bases). CDR3 length: 17 residues. Germline V lookup: CDR1 SEHNR, CDR2 FQNEAQ (reference sequence). The CDR3, as DNA: TGTGCTAGCAGCGTACCCGACGGGGGATGGAGCTCCTACGAGCAGTACTTC. Protein: CASSVPDGGWSSYEQYF.

V is TRBV5-6 and J is TRBJ2-5; 9 bases agree with TRBD2. The CDR3 has 16 amino acids. V shed 3 bases, J shed 3 bases, and the junction held 9 bases outside the gene matches. Per the germline V gene, CDR1 is SGHDT and CDR2 is YYEEEE. The CDR3 reads CASSSRPGLAKETQYF. The DNA of the CDR3 is TGTGCCAGCAGCTCGAGACCGGGACTAGCAAAAGAGACCCAGTACTTC.

This clone occurred a few times. The V gene is TRBV28, the J gene TRBJ1-4, with TRBD1 as a possible D gene (6 bases). CDR1 and CDR2 (germline): MDHEN, SYDVKM. V lost 4 bases, J lost 4 bases, and 10 bases lay in between. This CDR3 has 14 residues. For the CDR3, the DNA is TGTGCCAGCAGTTCGGGACAAATTAATGAAAAACTGTTTTTT. Translated, it gives CASSSGQINEKLFF.

The chain couples TRBV5-6 to TRBJ1-5, with 7 bases identical to TRBD1. From germline, CDR1 is SGHDT and CDR2 YYEEEE. Trimming cost V 0 bases and J 6 bases; bases outside gene matches: 3. The CDR3 spans 14 residues. Written as DNA, the CDR3 is TGTGCCAGCAGCTTGGGACAGGGAGGTCAGCCCCAGCATTTT. This gives the protein CASSLGQGGQPQHF.

The chain has TRBV9 and TRBJ1-1, with a tentative D call TRBD1 (6 bases). V lost 3 bases to trimming and J lost 0 bases, with 12 bases between them. The CDR3 extends over 15 amino acids. The V gene's germline CDR1 is SGDLS and CDR2 YYNGEE. The CDR3 region is CASSAQTGLNTEAFF. The CDR3 nucleotides read TGTGCCAGCAGCGCGCAAACAGGGCTGAACACTGAAGCTTTCTTT.

In its sample, this clone was seen a few times. The chain uses TRBV29-1 and TRBJ2-5, with 7 bases that match TRBD2. CDR1 is SQVTM, CDR2 ANQGSEA, per germline. The CDR3 is 12 residues long. V shed 7 bases, J shed 1 base, and the junction held 3 bases outside the gene matches. The DNA for the CDR3 is TGCAGCGCAGGGACTACCCAAGAGACCCAGTACTTC. Its protein product is CSAGTTQETQYF.

The rearrangement links TRBV5-4 to TRBJ2-2, with D maybe TRBD2 (6 bases). CDR3 length: 14 amino acids. From germline, CDR1 is SGHNT and CDR2 YYREEE (reference sequence). The germline V and J ends were trimmed by 3 bases and 4 bases, with 10 bases remaining between them. This CDR3 is CASSSTSVTGELFF. The CDR3 coding sequence is TGTGCCAGCAGCTCGACTAGTGTCACCGGGGAGCTGTTTTTT. Full variable domain (missing parts from reference TRBV5-4 and TRBJ2-2): ETGVTQSPTHLIKTRGQQVTLRCSSQSGHNTVSWYQQALGQGPQFIFQYYREEENGRGNFPPRFSGLQFPNYSSELNVNALELDDSALYLCASSSTSVTGELFFGEGSRLTVL.

This clone turned up a few times. The J gene is TRBJ1-2, the V gene TRBV5-6; D is possibly TRBD1 (5 bases). Germline V lookup: CDR1 SGHDT, CDR2 YYEEEE. Trimming pared 2 bases from V and 3 bases from J, leaving 20 bases between. The length of the CDR3 is 17 residues. The CDR3 DNA sequence: TGTGCCAGCAGCTTAGGGTCCCGGGGGTGGCCCCACTATGGCTACACCTTC. Its translation is CASSLGSRGWPHYGYTF.

The V gene is TRBV5-5, the J gene TRBJ1-5; D perhaps matches TRBD1 (6 bases). The CDR3 loop spans 15 amino acids. Per the germline V gene, CDR1 is SGHKS and CDR2 is YYEKEE (reference sequence). The V end was cut by 3 bases, the J end by 1 base, with 11 bases between. The CDR3 here is CASSWGQGSNQPQHF. CDR3 sequence (DNA): TGTGCCAGCAGCTGGGGGCAGGGGAGCAATCAGCCCCAGCATTTT.

The V gene is TRBV13, the J gene TRBJ2-1, with D perhaps matching TRBD1 (6 bases). In germline, CDR1 is PRHDT, CDR2 FYEKMQ (reference sequence). V lost 4 bases and J lost 9, with 16 bases in between. The CDR3 contains 14 residues. DNA of the CDR3: TGTGCCAGCAGCTCGGCTGGGGAAGGGGGTGAGCAGTTCTTC. It yields the protein CASSSAGEGGEQFF.

This clone was detected a few times. The chain has TRBV6-6 and TRBJ1-5, with 7 bases lining up with TRBD1. V trimming: 5 bases; J trimming: 7 bases; junction bases outside the gene matches: 8. Germline CDR1 reads MNHNY; CDR2 reads SVGAGI (reference sequence). This CDR3 comprises 14 residues. CDR3 sequence reads: CASSVRDSLQPQHF. The CDR3 nucleotides read TGTGCCAGCAGTGTCCGGGACAGTTTACAGCCCCAGCATTTT.

The gene calls are TRBV25-1 and TRBJ1-4; D unclear. The CDR3 length is 15 residues. The germline V gene has CDR1 MGHDK and CDR2 SYGVNS. The V and J ends lost 2 bases and 8 bases respectively, with 15 bases between them. The CDR3 nucleotides are TGTGCCAGCAGTGAAATACGTTGGGGAGTCGAAAAACTGTTTTTT. Translation gives CASSEIRWGVEKLFF.

V and J are TRBV5-5 and TRBJ1-5; possible D gene TRBD1, 6 bases. The germline CDR1 and CDR2 sequences are SGHKS and YYEKEE (reference sequence). The CDR3 consists of 15 residues. Between the trimmed V and J ends, which lost 2 bases and 4 bases, there was a span of 13 bases. The CDR3 bases are TGTGCCAGCAGCTTTTCAGGGGACCTTAATCAGCCCCAGCATTTT. It specifies CASSFSGDLNQPQHF.

J is TRBJ2-7 and V is TRBV4-1; 11 nucleotides line up with TRBD2. V trimming: 4 bases; J trimming: 6 bases; junction bases outside the gene matches: 11. Per germline, CDR1 MGHRA and CDR2 YSYEKL. This CDR3 has 16 residues. The CDR3 DNA follows: TGCGCCAGCAGCCCCTCTCAGGGGCTAGCGGGGGGCGAGCAGTACTTC. It is translated as CASSPSQGLAGGEQYF.

The rearrangement links TRBV29-1 to TRBJ2-3, with 9 bases matching TRBD1. V lost 3 bases and J lost 6; bases outside the gene matches: 4. The germline CDR1 and CDR2 sequences are SQVTM and ANQGSEA. CDR3 size: 13 residues. CDR3 residues: CSVEGQGGDTQYF. The CDR3 coding sequence is TGCAGCGTTGAGGGACAGGGAGGGGATACGCAGTATTTT.

The J gene is TRBJ1-1, the V gene TRBV30, with D tentatively TRBD1 (6 bases). Per the germline V gene, CDR1 is GTSNPN and CDR2 is SVGIG (reference sequence). V gave up 5 bases and J gave up 0 bases, with 13 bases separating them. The CDR3 spans 14 residues. This CDR3 is CAWWKGVLNTEAFF. Here the CDR3 DNA reads TGTGCCTGGTGGAAGGGGGTACTGAACACTGAAGCTTTCTTT.

This clone appeared a single time. V usage is TRBV4-3 and J usage is TRBJ2-7, with a possible D match to TRBD1 (5 bases). Trimming took off 0 bases at V and 2 bases at J, with 14 bases between the two ends. CDR3 length equals 16 residues. The V gene's germline CDR1 is LGHNA and CDR2 YSLEER. The CDR3 sequence: CASSQDGIGAPYEQYF. CDR3 coding DNA: TGCGCCAGCAGCCAAGATGGTATAGGGGCCCCCTACGAGCAGTACTTC.

The chain recombines TRBV2 with TRBJ1-5; tentative D call: TRBD1 (5 bases). V was trimmed by 8 bases and J by 5 bases, leaving 13 bases between them. This CDR3 has 13 amino acids. Germline CDR1 is SNHLY and CDR2 is FYNNEI. Here the CDR3 reads CASQGEGHQPQHF. The CDR3 DNA follows: TGTGCCAGCCAAGGGGAGGGGCATCAGCCCCAGCATTTT.

Comment on this clone: The identical CDR3 is also encoded by other nucleotide sequences in the sample. V and J are TRBV5-6 and TRBJ2-7; tentatively, D is TRBD2 (5 bases). Germline assignment: CDR1 SGHDT and CDR2 YYEEEE. The CDR3 length is 12 residues. V was cut by 6 bases and J by 3 bases, with 10 bases left in between. CDR3: CASNGRNYEQYF. CDR3 in DNA: TGTGCCAGCAATGGGAGAAACTACGAGCAGTACTTC.

The chain links TRBV19 to TRBJ2-3, with a tentative D call TRBD1 (6 bases). Germline V gene lookup returns CDR1 LNHDA and CDR2 SQIVND (reference sequence). Between the trimmed V and J ends, which lost 4 bases and 3 bases, there was a span of 11 bases. CDR3 length equals 14 residues. The CDR3 loop reads CASSTLQGTDTQYF. The CDR3 nucleotides read TGTGCCAGTAGTACCCTACAGGGAACAGATACGCAGTATTTT.

On this clone itself: The conserved phenylalanine or tryptophan normally closing the CDR3 is absent here, so this likely arose from a read error. The chain has TRBV4-2 and TRBJ1-2; the match to TRBD1 covers 7 bases. Germline CDR1 and CDR2: LGHNA and YNFKEQ. Trimming at V came to 4 bases and at J to 3 bases, leaving 8 bases not matched to a gene. This CDR3 region has 15 residues. CDR3: CASSLRGGSDYGYTV. As DNA, the CDR3 is TGTGCCAGCAGCCTCCGAGGGGGCTCGGACTATGGCTACACCGTC.

The chain is built from TRBV5-1 and TRBJ2-7, with TRBD1 matching 7 bases. Trimming took 3 bases from V and 5 from J; bases not matched to a gene: 2. From germline, CDR1 is SGHRS and CDR2 YFSETQ. This CDR3 has 12 amino acids. In DNA, the CDR3 is TGCGCCAGCAGCTACGACAGGGACGAGCAGTACTTC. This codes for CASSYDRDEQYF.

The chain recombines TRBV28 with TRBJ1-1; 11 positions agree with TRBD1. The trim removed 4 bases at V and 4 bases at J, leaving 14 bases unmatched. The CDR3 runs to 18 residues. Germline CDR1 is MDHEN and CDR2 is SYDVKM. CDR3 protein: CASSSIGTGGGWSTEAFF. CDR3 nucleotide sequence: TGTGCCAGCAGTTCCATTGGGACAGGGGGAGGATGGAGCACTGAAGCTTTCTTT.